A single sample gave rise to the 21 T cell receptor beta chains below, sequenced in a study of cytomegalovirus exposure and HLA in healthy donors. The PCR was carried out with 60 Vbeta primers and 13 Jbeta primers. The repertoire was sequenced with immunoSEQ multiplex PCR; TCRdb's copy has only in-frame clones and lacks some. The table lists around 100,000 clones, about 85% of them singletons. Sequencing was carried out using PBMCs. The receptor source for this set is a female donor in good health and CMV-seropositive.

This clone was picked up a small number of times. This rearrangement joins TRBV21-1 to TRBJ1-5; the table calls TRBD1, which could not be checked here. TRBV21-1 is labeled a pseudogene. The CDR3 runs 16 residues. CDR3 sequence (DNA): TGTGCCAGCAGCAAAGCGTCCCCAGATCCCAATCAGCCCCAGCATTTT. Translation gives CASSKASPDPNQPQHF.

The rearrangement joins TRBV11-2 to TRBJ2-5; possible D gene TRBD2, 6 bases. Germline V gene lookup returns CDR1 SGHAT and CDR2 FQNNGV. V shed 5 bases and J shed 1 base, with 14 bases lying between them. This CDR3 region has 15 residues. The CDR3 reads CASSLPRGIQETQYF. In nucleotides, the CDR3 is TGTGCCAGCAGCCTCCCCCGGGGGATCCAAGAGACCCAGTACTTC.

The gene calls are TRBV16 and TRBJ2-7; D may be TRBD1 (5 bases). This CDR3 region has 12 residues. Germline lookup yields CDR1 KGHSY and CDR2 FQNENV. V was trimmed by 0 bases and J by 10 bases, leaving 10 bases between them. CDR3 sequence reads: CASSQSPGQQYF. CDR3 bases: TGTGCCAGCAGCCAATCCCCTGGACAACAGTACTTC.

The V gene is TRBV27, the J gene TRBJ2-1; the D gene is possibly TRBD2 (5 bases). Trimming shortened V by 6 bases and J by 4 bases, and 19 bases separated the two germline ends. CDR1 MNHEY and CDR2 SMNVEV come from the germline V gene (reference sequence). The CDR3 is made up of 16 amino acids. Here the CDR3 DNA reads TGTGCCAGCAGCCCGGGGTGGGCCTTGTCATACAATGAGCAGTTCTTC. Its protein is CASSPGWALSYNEQFF.

This chain uses TRBV7-8 with TRBJ2-7; D remains unclear. This CDR3 spans 13 amino acids. Germline CDR1 is SGHVS and CDR2 is FQNEAQ. The germline V and J ends were trimmed by 5 bases and 6 bases, with 14 bases remaining between them. DNA of the CDR3: TGTGCCAGCAGCCGTAATAGGCAGGCCGAGCAGTACTTC. The encoded protein is CASSRNRQAEQYF.

This clone turned up a few times. The chain has TRBV5-1 and TRBJ2-5; TRBD2 matches 10 bases. Germline trimming cut 4 bases from V and 1 base from J; bases unmatched to any gene: 13. This CDR3 has 18 residues. The V gene's germline CDR1 is SGHRS and CDR2 YFSETQ. CDR3 nucleotides: TGCGCCAGCAGCCCCCACGACTTACTAGCGGGGATCCAAGAGACCCAGTACTTC. This encodes CASSPHDLLAGIQETQYF.

V is TRBV29-1 and J is TRBJ2-3, with 8 positions matching TRBD2. V shed 7 bases and J 2 bases; nucleotides not matched to a gene: 11. Looked up from germline, CDR1 is SQVTM and CDR2 is ANQGSEA. The CDR3 is 15 amino acids. In DNA form, the CDR3 reads TGCAGCGCCTCAGAGACTAGCGCTTTCACAGATACGCAGTATTTT. Its translation: CSASETSAFTDTQYF.

The chain couples TRBV5-1 to TRBJ2-7, with 7 bases identical to TRBD1. The germline CDR1 and CDR2 sequences are SGHRS and YFSETQ. J lost 5 bases, V lost 4 bases, and 12 bases had no gene match. The CDR3 sequence is 15 residues long. CDR3 sequence (DNA): TGCGCCAGCAGCCCCCAGCCTGACAGGGCCAACGAGCAGTACTTC. Translation gives CASSPQPDRANEQYF.

The rearrangement uses TRBV7-9 and TRBJ1-4; the D is unclear. This CDR3 spans 13 amino acids. CDR1 and CDR2 from the germline V gene are SEHNR and FQNEAQ (reference sequence). The V gene lost 2 bases and the J gene lost 8 bases, with 9 bases spanning the gap. The CDR3 reads CASSLTQTEKLFF. The CDR3 DNA reads as TGTGCCAGCAGCTTAACACAGACCGAAAAACTGTTTTTT.

The CDR3 DNA sequence: TGTGCCAGTAGTCTGCGTCAGAACGTAGCTAACACCGGGGAGCTGTTTTTT. As protein: CASSLRQNVANTGELFF. The rearrangement joins TRBV19 to TRBJ2-2; D unresolved. This CDR3 region has 17 residues. Trimming removed 5 bases from V and 2 bases from J, with 18 bases in between. Per germline, CDR1 LNHDA and CDR2 SQIVND (reference sequence).

The rearrangement uses TRBV5-1 and TRBJ2-3, with a possible D match to TRBD2 (6 bases). The CDR3 covers 15 residues. V lost 0 bases and J 4 bases, leaving 12 bases between the germline ends. Germline V lookup: CDR1 SGHRS, CDR2 YFSETQ. The CDR3 loop is CASSLVGGRADTQYF. As DNA, the CDR3 is TGCGCCAGCAGCTTGGTGGGGGGTCGGGCAGATACGCAGTATTTT.

This rearrangement joins TRBV12-5 to TRBJ1-2; 7 bases are shared with TRBD1. This CDR3 spans 16 amino acids. The germline CDR1 and CDR2 sequences are LGHNT and FRNRAP. Trimming removed 5 bases from V and 1 base from J; junction bases left unmatched: 10. CDR3 in amino acids: CASGTRQGSLNYGYTF. The DNA for the CDR3 is TGTGCTAGTGGTACACGACAGGGATCCCTTAACTATGGCTACACCTTC.

The CDR3 DNA follows: TGTGCCAGCAGAGCCACCGAGGGACTCGACAATAATTCACCCCTCCACTTT. It is translated as CASRATEGLDNNSPLHF. The chain employs TRBV28 and TRBJ1-6, with a weak D call TRBD1 (5 bases). CDR3 length: 17 residues. The V and J ends lost 6 bases and 5 bases respectively, with 20 bases between them. Per germline, CDR1 MDHEN and CDR2 SYDVKM.

The chain is built from TRBV10-2 and TRBJ2-4; 8 bases match TRBD1. Germline V gene lookup returns CDR1 WSHSY and CDR2 SAAADI. The V and J ends lost 4 bases and 2 bases, in that order; junction bases with no gene match: 7. The CDR3 is 16 amino acids. The CDR3 loop is CASSADRGTPKNIQYF. The CDR3 DNA follows: TGCGCCAGCAGTGCTGACAGGGGAACTCCCAAAAACATTCAGTACTTC.

V is TRBV9 and J is TRBJ2-7; 9 bases align to TRBD1. CDR3 length: 16 amino acids. The V gene end was trimmed by 4 bases and the J gene end by 5 bases; junction bases not matched to a gene: 13. Germline CDR1 and CDR2: SGDLS and YYNGEE. The CDR3 sequence: CASSPPSGTGFNEQYF. For the CDR3, the DNA is TGTGCCAGCAGCCCACCATCCGGGACAGGGTTCAACGAGCAGTACTTC.

V usage is TRBV7-9 and J usage is TRBJ2-2, with D maybe TRBD1 (5 bases). Germline V gene lookup returns CDR1 SEHNR and CDR2 FQNEAQ (reference sequence). This CDR3 contains 15 residues. Trimming took 0 bases from V and 3 from J, leaving 8 bases between them. The CDR3 nucleotides read TGTGCCAGCAGCTTAGCGGGGCCCGACACCGGGGAGCTGTTTTTT. Protein sequence: CASSLAGPDTGELFF.

The rearrangement uses TRBV7-2 and TRBJ1-2; TRBD1 aligns across 9 bases. J was trimmed by 8 bases and V by 1 base; bases with no gene match: 14. The germline gives CDR1 SGHTA, CDR2 FQGNSA. The CDR3 covers 17 residues. The CDR3 loop reads CASSLDFRTGEMEGYTF. In DNA, the CDR3 is TGTGCCAGCAGCTTAGATTTTAGGACAGGGGAAATGGAGGGCTACACCTTC.

This CDR3 is CASSEGTGKGIQYF. The CDR3 region has the DNA TGCGCCAGCAGTGAAGGGACAGGGAAGGGCATTCAGTACTTC. The chain couples TRBV10-1 to TRBJ2-4, with 9 positions matching TRBD1. Germline CDR1 WNHNN, CDR2 SYGVQD (reference sequence). Unmatched junction bases numbered 6, after V lost 3 bases and J lost 9 bases. This CDR3 spans 14 amino acids.

The genes are TRBV6-1 and TRBJ2-1; TRBD2 agrees at 7 bases. CDR3 size: 14 residues. Germline loops: CDR1 MNHNS, CDR2 SASEGT. J lost 9 bases, V lost 5 bases, and 10 bases had no gene match. The CDR3 spells CASSPQTSTGEQFF. CDR3 DNA: TGTGCCAGCAGTCCACAGACTAGCACCGGTGAGCAGTTCTTC.

The gene calls are TRBV7-9 and TRBJ2-1; 8 nucleotides align to TRBD2. The germline gives CDR1 SEHNR, CDR2 FQNEAQ (reference sequence). J was trimmed by 0 bases and V by 3 bases; bases with no gene match: 4. The CDR3 runs 16 residues. CDR3 coding DNA: TGTGCCAGCAGCTTTTTAGCGGGAAGCTCCTACAATGAGCAGTTCTTC. It encodes CASSFLAGSSYNEQFF. Complete variable domain (other parts from reference TRBV7-9 and TRBJ2-1): DTGVSQNPRHKITKRGQNVTFRCDPISEHNRLYWYRQTLGQGPEFLTYFQNEAQLEKSRLLSDRFSAERPKGSFSTLEIQRTEQGDSAMYLCASSFLAGSSYNEQFFGPGTRLTVL.

The CDR3 spells CASSRPGGRMGYTF. CDR3 DNA sequence: TGTGCCAGCAGCAGACCCGGTGGGCGAATGGGCTACACCTTC. This sequence joins TRBV28 and TRBJ1-2, with D hard to call. CDR1 MDHEN and CDR2 SYDVKM come from the germline V gene. The V and J ends lost 6 bases and 8 bases respectively, with 19 bases between them. The CDR3 is made up of 14 amino acids.